Below, one TCR beta chain is given with its context. The CDR3 runs to 11 residues. V was pared by 7 bases and J by 4 bases, with 7 bases between. The germline CDR1 and CDR2 sequences are MNHNY and SVGAGI (reference sequence). The sample originates from a study of OX40 agonist ivuxolimab in advanced cancers. The protocol was immunoSEQ multiplex PCR, while the TCRdb copy is restricted to in-frame clones and leaves out a portion. This table has approximately 90,000 clones, around nine tenths appearing once. The receptor comes from an adult with an advanced solid tumor such as melanoma, head and neck, liver or kidney cancer. Specimen: CD4+ or CD8+ T cells sorted from blood, collected in a trial of the OX40 agonist ivuxolimab. The chain is built from TRBV6-6 and TRBJ1-2; D call uncertain. The CDR3, as DNA: TGTGCCAGCATTGGGAGCTATGGCTACACCTTC. This translates into CASIGSYGYTF.